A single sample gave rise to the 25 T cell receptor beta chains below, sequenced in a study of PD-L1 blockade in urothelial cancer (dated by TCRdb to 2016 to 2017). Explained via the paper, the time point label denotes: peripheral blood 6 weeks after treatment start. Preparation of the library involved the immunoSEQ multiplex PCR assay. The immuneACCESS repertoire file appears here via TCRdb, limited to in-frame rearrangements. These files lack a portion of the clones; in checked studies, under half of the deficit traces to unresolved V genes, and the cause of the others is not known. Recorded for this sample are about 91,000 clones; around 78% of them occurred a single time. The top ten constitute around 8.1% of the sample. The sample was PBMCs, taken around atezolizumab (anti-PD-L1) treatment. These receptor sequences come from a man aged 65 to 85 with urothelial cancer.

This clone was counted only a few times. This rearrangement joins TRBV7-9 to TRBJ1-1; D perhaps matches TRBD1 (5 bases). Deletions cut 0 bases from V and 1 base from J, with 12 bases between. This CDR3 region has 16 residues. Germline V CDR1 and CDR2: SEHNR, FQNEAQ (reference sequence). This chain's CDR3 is CASSLAYGTENTEAFF. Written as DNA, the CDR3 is TGTGCCAGCAGCTTAGCCTACGGGACTGAGAACACTGAAGCTTTCTTT.

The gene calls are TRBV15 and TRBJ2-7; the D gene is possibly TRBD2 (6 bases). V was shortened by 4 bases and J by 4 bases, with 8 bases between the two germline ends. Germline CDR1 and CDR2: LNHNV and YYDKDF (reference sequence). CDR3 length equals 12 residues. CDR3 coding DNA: TGTGCCACCAGCAAGGGAGGTTACGAGCAGTACTTC. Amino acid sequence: CATSKGGYEQYF.

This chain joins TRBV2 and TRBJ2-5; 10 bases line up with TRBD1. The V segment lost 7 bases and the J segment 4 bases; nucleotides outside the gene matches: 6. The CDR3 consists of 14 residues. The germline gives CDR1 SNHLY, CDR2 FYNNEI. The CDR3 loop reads CASTRTGGGETQYF. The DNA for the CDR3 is TGTGCCAGCACCCGGACAGGGGGGGGAGAGACCCAGTACTTC.

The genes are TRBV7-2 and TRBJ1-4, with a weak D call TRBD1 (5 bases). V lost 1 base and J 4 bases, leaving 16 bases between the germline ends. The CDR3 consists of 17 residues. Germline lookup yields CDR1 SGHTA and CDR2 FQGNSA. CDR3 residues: CASSLVGGGAFNEKLFF. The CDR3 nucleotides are TGTGCCAGCAGCTTAGTGGGGGGTGGGGCCTTTAATGAAAAACTGTTTTTT.

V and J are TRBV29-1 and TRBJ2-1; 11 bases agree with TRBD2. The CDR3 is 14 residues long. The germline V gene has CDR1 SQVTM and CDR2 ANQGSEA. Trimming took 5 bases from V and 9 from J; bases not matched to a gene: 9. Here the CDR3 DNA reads TGCAGCGTTTCGACTAGCGGGATAAGTAGTGAGCAGTTCTTC. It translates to CSVSTSGISSEQFF.

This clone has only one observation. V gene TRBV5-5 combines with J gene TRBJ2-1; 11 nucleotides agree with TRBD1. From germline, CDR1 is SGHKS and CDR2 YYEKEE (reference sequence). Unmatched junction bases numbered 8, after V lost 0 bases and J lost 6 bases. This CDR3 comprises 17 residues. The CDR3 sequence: CASSLEVWGTGGNEQFF. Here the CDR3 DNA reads TGTGCCAGCAGCTTGGAGGTGTGGGGGACAGGGGGCAATGAGCAGTTCTTC.

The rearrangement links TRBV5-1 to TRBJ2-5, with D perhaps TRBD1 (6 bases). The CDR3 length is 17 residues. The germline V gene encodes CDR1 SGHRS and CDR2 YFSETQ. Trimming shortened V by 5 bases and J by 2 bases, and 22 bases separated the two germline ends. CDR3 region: CASSLVWTTGVQETQYF. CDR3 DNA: TGCGCCAGCAGTTTAGTGTGGACGACAGGAGTACAAGAGACCCAGTACTTC.

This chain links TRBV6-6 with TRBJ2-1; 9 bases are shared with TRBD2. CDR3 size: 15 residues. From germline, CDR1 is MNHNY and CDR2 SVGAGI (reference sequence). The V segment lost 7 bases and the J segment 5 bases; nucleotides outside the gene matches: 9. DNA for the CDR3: TGTGCCAGCAAGGGGCGGGAGGGCCTAAACAATGAGCAGTTCTTC. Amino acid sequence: CASKGREGLNNEQFF.

The CDR3 sequence: CASSPGSTNEKLFF. For the CDR3, the DNA is TGTGCCAGCAGCCCAGGCTCAACTAATGAAAAACTGTTTTTT. The chain recombines TRBV11-2 with TRBJ1-4; D unclear. V was clipped by 5 bases and J by 0 bases, with 7 bases between them. Per the germline V gene, CDR1 is SGHAT and CDR2 is FQNNGV. CDR3 size: 14 residues. Full variable domain (outside the CDR3, taken from reference TRBV11-2 and TRBJ1-4): EAGVAQSPRYKIIEKRQSVAFWCNPISGHATLYWYQQILGQGPKLLIQFQNNGVVDDSQLPKDRFSAERLKGVDSTLKIQPAKLEDSAVYLCASSPGSTNEKLFFGSGTQLSVL.

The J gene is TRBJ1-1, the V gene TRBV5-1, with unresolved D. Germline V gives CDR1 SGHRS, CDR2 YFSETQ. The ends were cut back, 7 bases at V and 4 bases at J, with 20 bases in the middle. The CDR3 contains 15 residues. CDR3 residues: CASSEGLGRGTEAFF. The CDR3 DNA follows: TGCGCCAGCTCCGAGGGTTTGGGCCGGGGCACTGAAGCTTTCTTT. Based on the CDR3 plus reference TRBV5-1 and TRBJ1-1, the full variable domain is KAGVTQTPRYLIKTRGQQVTLSCSPISGHRSVSWYQQTPGQGLQFLFEYFSETQRNKGNFPGRFSGRQFSNSRSEMNVSTLELGDSALYLCASSEGLGRGTEAFFGQGTRLTVV.

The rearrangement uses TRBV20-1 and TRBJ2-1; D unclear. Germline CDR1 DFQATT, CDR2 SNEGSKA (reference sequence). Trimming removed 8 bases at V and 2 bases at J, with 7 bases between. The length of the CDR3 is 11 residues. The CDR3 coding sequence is TGCAGTACTCGCGCCTACAATGAGCAGTTCTTC. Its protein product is CSTRAYNEQFF.

In DNA, the CDR3 is TGTGCCAGCAGCGAAACAGGATACGAACAGCCCCAGCATTTT. Protein: CASSETGYEQPQHF. The gene calls are TRBV19 and TRBJ1-5; D possibly corresponds to TRBD1 (5 bases). Deletions cut 9 bases from V and 7 bases from J, with 19 bases between. CDR1 is LNHDA and CDR2 is SQIVND in the germline V gene (reference sequence). The CDR3 sequence is 14 residues long.

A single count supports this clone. In nucleotides, the CDR3 is TGTGCCAGCAGCTTTGCAGGGGGGACAGATACGCAGTATTTT. Protein sequence: CASSFAGGTDTQYF. This chain uses TRBV5-8 with TRBJ2-3; D possibly corresponds to TRBD1 (7 bases). The CDR3 consists of 14 residues. Deletions cut 2 bases from V and 3 bases from J, with 10 bases between. Germline V CDR1 and CDR2: SGHTS, YDEGEE.

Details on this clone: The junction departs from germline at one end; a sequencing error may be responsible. The CDR3 nucleotides read TGTGCCAGCAGCTTATACCGGGACAGTTACGGGCAGTACTTC. The encoded protein is CASSLYRDSYGQYF. The chain combines TRBV14 with TRBJ2-7, with 7 bases that match TRBD1. CDR3 length: 14 amino acids. The germline gives CDR1 SGHDN, CDR2 FVKESK. Together with reference TRBV14 and TRBJ2-7, the CDR3 gives the full variable domain: EAGVTQFPSHSVIEKGQTVTLRCDPISGHDNLYWYRRVMGKEIKFLLHFVKESKQDESGMPNNRFLAERTGGTYSTLKVQPAELEDSGVYFCASSLYRDSYGQYFGPGTRLTVT.

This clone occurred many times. The CDR3 loop is CASSQDLSGPQYF. CDR3 coding DNA: TGTGCCAGCAGCCAAGATTTGAGCGGGCCTCAGTACTTC. This chain joins TRBV4-2 and TRBJ2-5, with D possibly TRBD2 on 6 matching bases. Trimming removed 0 bases from V and 11 bases from J, with 13 bases in between. Germline CDR1 reads LGHNA; CDR2 reads YNFKEQ. The CDR3 has 13 amino acids.

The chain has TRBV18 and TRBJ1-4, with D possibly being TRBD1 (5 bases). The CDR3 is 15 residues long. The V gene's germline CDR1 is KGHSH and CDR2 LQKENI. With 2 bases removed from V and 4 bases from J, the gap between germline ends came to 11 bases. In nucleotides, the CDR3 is TGTGCCAGCTCACCAAACACAGGAGTTAATGAAAAACTGTTTTTT. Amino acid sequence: CASSPNTGVNEKLFF.

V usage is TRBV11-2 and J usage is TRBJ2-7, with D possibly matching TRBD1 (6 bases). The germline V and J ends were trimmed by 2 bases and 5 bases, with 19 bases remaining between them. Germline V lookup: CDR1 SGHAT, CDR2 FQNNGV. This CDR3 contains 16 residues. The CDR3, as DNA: TGTGCCAGCAGCTTACGACTGGGGACAACGACCGACGAGCAGTACTTC. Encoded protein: CASSLRLGTTTDEQYF.

The DNA of the CDR3 is TGTGCCACCAGGGGGCGAGAGACCCAGTACTTC. It is translated as CATRGRETQYF. J is TRBJ2-5 and V is TRBV6-6; 8 bases fit TRBD1. Unmatched junction bases numbered 2, after V lost 10 bases and J lost 4 bases. Germline CDR1 reads MNHNY; CDR2 reads SVGAGI (reference sequence). This CDR3 comprises 11 residues.

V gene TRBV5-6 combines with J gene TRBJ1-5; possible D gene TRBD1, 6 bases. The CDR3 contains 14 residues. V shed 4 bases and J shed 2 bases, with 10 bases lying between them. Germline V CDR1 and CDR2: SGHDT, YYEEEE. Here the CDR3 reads CASSSYRGNQPQHF. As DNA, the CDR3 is TGTGCCAGCAGCAGCTACAGGGGCAATCAGCCCCAGCATTTT.

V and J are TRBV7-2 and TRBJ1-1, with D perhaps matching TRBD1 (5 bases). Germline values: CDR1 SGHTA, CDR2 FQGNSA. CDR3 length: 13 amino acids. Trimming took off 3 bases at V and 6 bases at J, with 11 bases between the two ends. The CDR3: CASSLGRVSEAFF. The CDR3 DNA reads TGTGCCAGCAGCTTGGGCAGGGTCTCTGAAGCTTTCTTT.

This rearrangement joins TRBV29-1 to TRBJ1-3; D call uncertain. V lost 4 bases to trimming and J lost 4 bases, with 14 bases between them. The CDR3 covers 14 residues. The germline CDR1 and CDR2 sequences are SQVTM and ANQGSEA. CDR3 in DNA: TGCAGCGTTGTCGAGGGAACGGGAGGAAACACCATATATTTT. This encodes CSVVEGTGGNTIYF. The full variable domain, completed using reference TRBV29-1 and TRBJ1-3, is SAVISQKPSRDICQRGTSLTIQCQVDSQVTMMFWYRQQPGQSLTLIATANQGSEATYESGFVIDKFPISRPNLTFSTLTVSNMSPEDSSIYLCSVVEGTGGNTIYFGEGSWLTVV.

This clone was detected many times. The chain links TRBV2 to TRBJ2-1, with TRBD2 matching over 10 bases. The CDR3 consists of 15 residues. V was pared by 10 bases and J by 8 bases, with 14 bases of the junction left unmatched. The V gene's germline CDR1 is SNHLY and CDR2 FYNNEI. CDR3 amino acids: CATELGASGGHEQFF. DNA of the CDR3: TGTGCCACCGAATTGGGGGCTAGCGGGGGACATGAGCAGTTCTTC.

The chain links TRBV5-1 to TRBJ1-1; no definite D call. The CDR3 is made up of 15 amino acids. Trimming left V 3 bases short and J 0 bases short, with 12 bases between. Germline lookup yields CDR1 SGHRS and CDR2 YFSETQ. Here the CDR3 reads CASSSGGLVNTEAFF. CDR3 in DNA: TGCGCCAGCAGCTCTGGAGGATTGGTGAACACTGAAGCTTTCTTT. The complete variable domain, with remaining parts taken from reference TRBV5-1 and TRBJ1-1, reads KAGVTQTPRYLIKTRGQQVTLSCSPISGHRSVSWYQQTPGQGLQFLFEYFSETQRNKGNFPGRFSGRQFSNSRSEMNVSTLELGDSALYLCASSSGGLVNTEAFFGQGTRLTVV.

The CDR3: CASSPIGRQGANQPQHF. CDR3 sequence (DNA): TGTGCCAGCTCACCAATCGGGAGACAGGGGGCCAATCAGCCCCAGCATTTT. The chain joins TRBV18 to TRBJ1-5; 10 nucleotides align to TRBD1. The CDR3 runs to 17 residues. CDR1 and CDR2 from the germline V gene are KGHSH and LQKENI. V lost 2 bases to trimming and J lost 3 bases; unmatched junction nucleotides: 7.

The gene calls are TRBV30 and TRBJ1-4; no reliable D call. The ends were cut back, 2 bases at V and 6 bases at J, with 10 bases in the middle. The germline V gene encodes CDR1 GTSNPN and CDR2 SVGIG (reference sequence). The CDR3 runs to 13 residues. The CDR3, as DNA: TGTGCCTGGAGTCCCCGAGCGGATGAAAAACTGTTTTTT. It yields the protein CAWSPRADEKLFF.